This T cell receptor beta chain originates from a study of T cell responses to AZD1222 COVID-19 vaccine. Of note for this clone: The target antigen is unknown.

Findings and caveats of the study: Across spike, vaccine-associated CD4 TCRs were found, dominant at 160-218 and 743-854. Two doses of AZD1222 preceded a rise in Spike-specific TCR breadth and depth. Repertoire collection took place solely once the T cell response had peaked.

The method was immunoSEQ multiplex PCR; TCRdb's version includes in-frame clones alone and lacks a portion of them. The table lists 150,000 or so clones. CDR1 and CDR2 (germline): LNHNV, YYDKDF (reference sequence). J lost 4 bases, V lost 2 bases, and 8 bases had no gene match. This CDR3 comprises 15 residues. The rearrangement uses TRBV15 and TRBJ2-7, with 7 bases aligning to TRBD1. The sequence came from an adult in good health. What was sequenced was peripheral blood. DNA of the CDR3: TGTGCCACCAGCAGAATAAGGGACAGAAATTACGAGCAGTACTTC. Translated, it gives CATSRIRDRNYEQYF.